This entry lists 20 T cell receptor beta chains sequenced from one sample in a study of cytomegalovirus exposure and HLA in healthy donors. The PCR was carried out with 60 Vbeta primers and 13 Jbeta primers. Sequencing was performed with immunoSEQ multiplex PCR; in TCRdb, only in-frame clones are kept and a portion is missing. The repertoire holds roughly 100,000 clones, with about 81% as singletons. The source material was PBMCs. The receptors stem from a man under 40 in good health and CMV-seronegative.

The CDR3 DNA is TGTGCCAGCTCCCCGGGACAGTTGGAGACCCAGTACTTC. It codes for CASSPGQLETQYF. The chain uses TRBV25-1 and TRBJ2-5, with 7 nucleotides matching TRBD1. J was trimmed by 5 bases and V by 8 bases; bases with no gene match: 8. The CDR3 is 13 amino acids. Germline loops: CDR1 MGHDK, CDR2 SYGVNS. The full variable domain, completed using reference TRBV25-1 and TRBJ2-5, is EADIYQTPRYLVIGTGKKITLECSQTMGHDKMYWYQQDPGMELHLIHYSYGVNSTEKGDLSSESTVSRIRTEHFPLTLESARPSHTSQYLCASSPGQLETQYFGPGTRLLVL.

The chain couples TRBV9 to TRBJ2-3; 11 bases map to TRBD2. The CDR3 length is 16 residues. Germline lookup yields CDR1 SGDLS and CDR2 YYNGEE. With 4 bases clipped from V and 2 bases from J, the junction kept 6 bases outside the gene matches. CDR3 nucleotide sequence: TGTGCCAGCAGCTCCCGACTAGCGGGGATCACAGATACGCAGTATTTT. Translating it yields CASSSRLAGITDTQYF.

The rearrangement uses TRBV6-5 and TRBJ1-6; no firm D call. The V end lost 5 bases, the J end lost 10 bases, and 12 bases lay between the germline ends. The CDR3 length is 13 residues. Germline V gene sequence: CDR1 MNHEY, CDR2 SVGAGI. The CDR3 loop reads CASSQWIRSPLHF. CDR3 DNA sequence: TGTGCCAGCAGTCAATGGATCAGGTCACCCCTCCACTTT.

The gene calls are TRBV6-5 and TRBJ1-2; D gene uncertain. The CDR3 spans 14 residues. Germline loops: CDR1 MNHEY, CDR2 SVGAGI. Trimming cost V 2 bases and J 4 bases, with 11 bases left between them. DNA of the CDR3: TGTGCCAGCAGTTACGTGACGGGTTCCTATGGCTACACCTTC. Translating gives CASSYVTGSYGYTF.

V usage is TRBV19 and J usage is TRBJ1-5, with 11 bases aligning to TRBD1. The CDR3 is 17 amino acids. J was trimmed by 4 bases and V by 1 base; bases with no gene match: 6. CDR1 and CDR2 (germline): LNHDA, SQIVND (reference sequence). The DNA for the CDR3 is TGTGCCAGTAGTATAGGCTTAGGGACAGGGGGGAATCAGCCCCAGCATTTT. Its translation: CASSIGLGTGGNQPQHF.

This clone has just one count. The V gene is TRBV5-1, the J gene TRBJ2-7; TRBD2 matches at 8 bases. The CDR3 contains 12 residues. V lost 5 bases, J lost 9 bases, and 7 bases stayed unmatched. The germline gives CDR1 SGHRS, CDR2 YFSETQ. CDR3: CASSPPRGGQYF. The CDR3 bases are TGCGCCAGCAGTCCACCCCGGGGGGGGCAGTACTTC.

This clone was counted a few times. The rearrangement uses TRBV18 and TRBJ2-1; possibly TRBD1 for D (6 bases). From germline, CDR1 is KGHSH and CDR2 LQKENI. This CDR3 spans 15 amino acids. The V and J ends lost 4 bases and 5 bases respectively, with 15 bases between them. The CDR3 protein is CASSHSQGPNNEQFF. The DNA of the CDR3 is TGTGCCAGCTCACATTCCCAGGGGCCTAACAATGAGCAGTTCTTC. Complete variable domain (other parts from reference TRBV18 and TRBJ2-1): NAGVMQNPRHLVRRRGQEARLRCSPMKGHSHVYWYRQLPEEGLKFMVYLQKENIIDESGMPKERFSAEFPKEGPSILRIQQVVRGDSAAYFCASSHSQGPNNEQFFGPGTRLTVL.

The chain recombines TRBV2 with TRBJ1-6, with 7 bases fitting TRBD1. Germline CDR1 SNHLY, CDR2 FYNNEI. J was trimmed by 10 bases and V by 8 bases; bases with no gene match: 8. The CDR3 length is 13 residues. DNA for the CDR3: TGTGCCAGCCGCCGGCAGGGGGAGTCACCCCTCCACTTT. Residues: CASRRQGESPLHF.

Concerning this clone: Mismatch with germline at one junction end may stem from a read error. J is TRBJ2-1 and V is TRBV7-2; 7 positions match TRBD1. Looked up from germline, CDR1 is SGHTA and CDR2 is FQGNSA. This CDR3 is 12 amino acids long. CDR3 sequence reads: CASSLDRGRRIF. In nucleotides, the CDR3 is TGTGCCAGCAGCTTAGACAGGGGAAGAAGGATCTTC. Full variable domain (missing parts from reference TRBV7-2 and TRBJ2-1): GAGVSQSPSNKVTEKGKDVELRCDPISGHTALYWYRQSLGQGLEFLIYFQGNSAPDKSGLPSDRFSAERTGGSVSTLTIQRTQQEDSAVYLCASSLDRGRRIFGPGTRLTVL.

V gene TRBV10-3 combines with J gene TRBJ2-1; 9 bases match TRBD2. The J segment lost 5 bases and the V segment lost 6 bases, leaving 20 bases of the junction unmatched. Germline CDR1 is ENHRY and CDR2 is SYGVKD. This CDR3 has 19 amino acids. DNA for the CDR3: TGTGCCATCAGGAACAGGGGTTCTAGCGGGGTCGGATCTCACAATGAGCAGTTCTTC. Encoded protein: CAIRNRGSSGVGSHNEQFF.

The chain recombines TRBV27 with TRBJ1-1; 8 bases fit TRBD1. Germline lookup yields CDR1 MNHEY and CDR2 SMNVEV (reference sequence). Trimming removed 5 bases from V and 6 bases from J; junction bases left unmatched: 2. CDR3 length: 12 amino acids. Here the CDR3 DNA reads TGTGCCAGCAGTCAGGGGGCCTCTGAAGCTTTCTTT. Its protein product is CASSQGASEAFF.

This clone appeared once. The chain links TRBV30 to TRBJ1-1; D may be TRBD1 (6 bases). The CDR3 sequence is 16 residues long. Trimming stripped 0 bases from V and 3 bases from J, with 17 bases between. Germline values: CDR1 GTSNPN, CDR2 SVGIG (reference sequence). In DNA, the CDR3 is TGTGCCTGGAGTGTACCCCAGGGGATAACCGACACTGAAGCTTTCTTT. This codes for CAWSVPQGITDTEAFF.

This chain uses TRBV11-2 with TRBJ1-4, with a weak D call TRBD1 (5 bases). V dropped 7 bases and J dropped 4 bases, with 13 bases sitting between them. The CDR3 has 14 residues. Germline V lookup: CDR1 SGHAT, CDR2 FQNNGV. The CDR3 region has the DNA TGTGCCAGCACCAGAAGGGGTCTTAATGAAAAACTGTTTTTT. Its protein product is CASTRRGLNEKLFF.

The V call is TRBV4-3, the J call TRBJ1-5, with D possibly being TRBD1 (5 bases). The CDR3 sequence is 16 residues long. V lost 0 bases to trimming and J lost 1 base, with 10 bases between them. Germline assignment: CDR1 LGHNA and CDR2 YSLEER. The CDR3 protein is CASSQDWGVSNQPQHF. The CDR3 bases are TGCGCCAGCAGCCAAGATTGGGGGGTCAGCAATCAGCCCCAGCATTTT.

As DNA, the CDR3 is TGTGCCAGCAGCACCACTAGCGGGTTGAACACAGATACGCAGTATTTT. It codes for CASSTTSGLNTDTQYF. The chain joins TRBV13 to TRBJ2-3; 9 bases are shared with TRBD2. The CDR3 extends over 16 amino acids. V shed 5 bases and J 2 bases; nucleotides not matched to a gene: 8. The germline gives CDR1 PRHDT, CDR2 FYEKMQ (reference sequence).

The sample holds many counts of this clone. V and J are TRBV4-2 and TRBJ2-7; TRBD1 agrees at 9 bases. J was trimmed by 4 bases and V by 1 base; bases with no gene match: 5. The CDR3 contains 15 residues. Germline loops: CDR1 LGHNA, CDR2 YNFKEQ. CDR3 residues: CASSQVGQGTYEQYF. The CDR3 coding sequence is TGTGCCAGCAGCCAAGTGGGACAGGGAACATACGAGCAGTACTTC.

This clone is labeled as medium-sized. This CDR3 is CASSSGVHTDTQYF. CDR3 nucleotides: TGTGCCAGCAGCTCAGGGGTTCACACAGATACGCAGTATTTT. The chain employs TRBV7-3 and TRBJ2-3, with D perhaps matching TRBD1 (6 bases). V was pared by 4 bases and J by 2 bases, with 10 bases between. The germline CDR1 and CDR2 sequences are SGHTA and FQGTGA. The CDR3 length is 14 residues.

CDR3 nucleotide sequence: TGTGCCAGCAGCTTACAGGCGTCTAGCGGTAAACGGGAGCTGTTTTTT. Encoded protein: CASSLQASSGKRELFF. The genes are TRBV11-2 and TRBJ2-2, with 7 nucleotides matching TRBD2. CDR1 and CDR2 (germline): SGHAT, FQNNGV. This CDR3 has 16 residues. V shed 2 bases, J shed 9 bases, and the junction held 12 bases outside the gene matches.

J is TRBJ1-1 and V is TRBV19; tentatively, D is TRBD1 (6 bases). Trimming left V 10 bases short and J 5 bases short, with 14 bases between. The CDR3 is 12 amino acids. Germline V gene lookup returns CDR1 LNHDA and CDR2 SQIVND (reference sequence). CDR3 nucleotides: TGTGCCACGGTCAGGGGCCGAACTGAAGCTTTCTTT. Its translation: CATVRGRTEAFF.

Here the CDR3 reads CASSLMTGYTNQPQHF. CDR3 sequence (DNA): TGTGCCAGCAGCTTAATGACAGGGTATACCAATCAGCCCCAGCATTTT. The chain recombines TRBV7-9 with TRBJ1-5; 7 bases align to TRBD1. CDR1 SEHNR and CDR2 FQNEAQ come from the germline V gene (reference sequence). The CDR3 has 16 amino acids. The V and J ends lost 2 bases and 3 bases, in that order; junction bases with no gene match: 7.